The 30 T cell receptor beta chains reported below all come from one sample, sequenced in a study of blood T cell repertoires in COVID-19. Data came from immunoSEQ multiplex PCR; TCRdb stores just in-frame clones and leaves some out. This sample has roughly 280,000 clones, with 86% found just once. Sequencing input: peripheral blood. The receptors were gathered from a middle-aged man with active or convalescent COVID-19.

This clone has a handful of counts. This chain's CDR3 is CASSPFPTGGYGYTF. The CDR3 coding sequence is TGTGCCAGCAGTCCCTTTCCGACAGGTGGCTATGGCTACACCTTC. The chain couples TRBV6-5 to TRBJ1-2; D possibly corresponds to TRBD1 (6 bases). Trimming removed 5 bases at V and 4 bases at J, with 17 bases between. From germline, CDR1 is MNHEY and CDR2 SVGAGI. CDR3 size: 15 residues.

The rearrangement uses TRBV27 and TRBJ2-3; TRBD2 matches at 12 bases. CDR3 length: 16 residues. From germline, CDR1 is MNHEY and CDR2 SMNVEV (reference sequence). Trimming at V came to 0 bases and at J to 5 bases, leaving 3 bases not matched to a gene. The CDR3 DNA follows: TGTGCCAGCAGTTTATCCCCGGGACTAGCGGGAGATACGCAGTATTTT. Its protein product is CASSLSPGLAGDTQYF.

This chain links TRBV9 with TRBJ2-7; TRBD1 matches 9 bases. Germline V gives CDR1 SGDLS, CDR2 YYNGEE. CDR3 length: 15 amino acids. With 3 bases clipped from V and 1 base from J, the junction kept 5 bases outside the gene matches. DNA for the CDR3: TGTGCCAGCAGCGAGACCGGACAGGGGTCCTACGAGCAGTACTTC. Translated, it gives CASSETGQGSYEQYF.

V and J are TRBV14 and TRBJ2-2, with 11 bases fitting TRBD1. Germline CDR1 reads SGHDN; CDR2 reads FVKESK. The CDR3 is 16 residues long. V trimming: 0 bases; J trimming: 6 bases; junction bases outside the gene matches: 3. The CDR3 loop reads CASSQEGQGVSGELFF. Here the CDR3 DNA reads TGTGCCAGCAGCCAAGAGGGACAGGGGGTATCCGGGGAGCTGTTTTTT.

This clone was picked up one time. This rearrangement joins TRBV28 to TRBJ1-2; 11 positions agree with TRBD1. The CDR3 totals 14 residues. The junction had 4 bases not matched to a gene; V was cut back by 5 bases and J by 5 bases. CDR1 and CDR2 from the germline V gene are MDHEN and SYDVKM. The CDR3 sequence is CASSKGQGVYGYTF. CDR3 nucleotide sequence: TGTGCCAGCAGTAAGGGACAGGGGGTTTATGGCTACACCTTC.

This chain links TRBV10-1 with TRBJ2-1; 10 positions agree with TRBD2. J lost 12 bases, V lost 8 bases, and 13 bases had no gene match. CDR3 length equals 14 residues. The V gene's germline CDR1 is WNHNN and CDR2 SYGVQD (reference sequence). The CDR3 is CASSTSASGGGQFF. The DNA of the CDR3 is TGCGCCAGCTCCACATCGGCTAGCGGGGGAGGGCAGTTCTTC.

The rearrangement joins TRBV7-9 to TRBJ1-1; D gene unclear. V gave up 1 base and J gave up 11 bases, with 8 bases separating them. CDR3 length: 11 amino acids. Germline V gene sequence: CDR1 SEHNR, CDR2 FQNEAQ (reference sequence). DNA of the CDR3: TGTGCCAGCAGCTTAGGGCAGTTGGCTTTCTTT. Its protein is CASSLGQLAFF. Combining the CDR3 with reference TRBV7-9 and TRBJ1-1 gives the whole variable domain DTGVSQNPRHKITKRGQNVTFRCDPISEHNRLYWYRQTLGQGPEFLTYFQNEAQLEKSRLLSDRFSAERPKGSFSTLEIQRTEQGDSAMYLCASSLGQLAFFGQGTRLTVV.

The chain employs TRBV19 and TRBJ2-7; perhaps TRBD1 as D (6 bases). Germline CDR1 and CDR2: LNHDA and SQIVND (reference sequence). V lost 5 bases and J lost 1, with 12 bases in between. The CDR3 sequence is 14 residues long. CDR3 DNA sequence: TGTGCCAGTAGTTTACAGGGTTCATCCTACGAGCAGTACTTC. Its translation is CASSLQGSSYEQYF.

The chain has TRBV12-3 or TRBV12-4 and TRBJ1-1; maybe TRBD1 (5 bases). CDR3 length: 13 residues. Trimming stripped 0 bases from V and 3 bases from J, with 5 bases between. The CDR3 reads CASSLAGDTEAFF. The CDR3 coding sequence is TGTGCCAGCAGTTTAGCAGGGGACACTGAAGCTTTCTTT.

This clone was recorded once. The V call is TRBV28, the J call TRBJ2-1; 15 bases are a match to TRBD2. V gave up 8 bases and J gave up 7 bases; unmatched junction bases: 6. From germline, CDR1 is MDHEN and CDR2 SYDVKM. The CDR3 spans 15 residues. This CDR3 is CASGRTSGGANEQFF. CDR3 in DNA: TGTGCCAGCGGAAGGACTAGCGGGGGGGCTAATGAGCAGTTCTTC.

The V and J genes are TRBV18 and TRBJ1-5, with 7 bases aligning to TRBD1. V shed 3 bases, J shed 1 base, and the junction held 3 bases outside the gene matches. Germline CDR1 KGHSH, CDR2 LQKENI. The CDR3 covers 15 residues. This chain's CDR3 is CASSPKTGSNQPQHF. In DNA form, the CDR3 reads TGTGCCAGCTCACCCAAGACAGGGAGCAATCAGCCCCAGCATTTT.

This clone was observed once. The chain links TRBV18 to TRBJ1-3; 8 positions agree with TRBD1. Per germline, CDR1 KGHSH and CDR2 LQKENI. Trimming took 4 bases from V and 2 from J; bases not matched to a gene: 4. CDR3 length equals 15 residues. The CDR3 reads CASSQGQGPGNTIYF. The CDR3 nucleotides are TGTGCCAGCTCACAAGGACAGGGCCCTGGAAACACCATATATTTT. The full variable domain, rest sourced from reference TRBV18 and TRBJ1-3, is NAGVMQNPRHLVRRRGQEARLRCSPMKGHSHVYWYRQLPEEGLKFMVYLQKENIIDESGMPKERFSAEFPKEGPSILRIQQVVRGDSAAYFCASSQGQGPGNTIYFGEGSWLTVV.

This chain uses TRBV11-2 with TRBJ1-5; 9 bases are a match to TRBD1. CDR1 and CDR2 (germline): SGHAT, FQNNGV. CDR3 length equals 17 residues. Losses at the gene ends were 1 base for V and 4 bases for J; bases not matched to a gene: 8. Written as DNA, the CDR3 is TGTGCCAGCAGCTTAGGTTCCGGGACAGGGACAAATCAGCCCCAGCATTTT. Its translation is CASSLGSGTGTNQPQHF.

The chain uses TRBV10-3 and TRBJ2-1; no reliable D call. V gave up 9 bases and J gave up 2 bases, with 11 bases separating them. There are 13 residues in the CDR3. Per the germline V gene, CDR1 is ENHRY and CDR2 is SYGVKD. CDR3 sequence: CAMAGGPYNEQFF. DNA for the CDR3: TGTGCCATGGCTGGCGGCCCCTACAATGAGCAGTTCTTC.

V is TRBV19 and J is TRBJ1-2; TRBD1 aligns across 9 bases. The ends lost 6 bases at V and 6 bases at J; junction bases unmatched: 17. This CDR3 spans 17 amino acids. From germline, CDR1 is LNHDA and CDR2 SQIVND (reference sequence). CDR3 sequence (DNA): TGTGCCAGTAGACCCGGGGACAGGGTTTTCTTATTGAATGGCTACACCTTC. The encoded protein is CASRPGDRVFLLNGYTF. Based on the CDR3 plus reference TRBV19 and TRBJ1-2, the full variable domain is DGGITQSPKYLFRKEGQNVTLSCEQNLNHDAMYWYRQDPGQGLRLIYYSQIVNDFQKGDIAEGYSVSREKKESFPLTVTSAQKNPTAFYLCASRPGDRVFLLNGYTFGSGTRLTVV.

The chain couples TRBV5-1 to TRBJ2-5; TRBD2 matches at 8 bases. Germline trimming cut 5 bases from V and 1 base from J; bases unmatched to any gene: 1. Germline lookup yields CDR1 SGHRS and CDR2 YFSETQ. This CDR3 spans 13 amino acids. CDR3 in amino acids: CASRGTSQETQYF. DNA for the CDR3: TGCGCCAGCAGGGGGACTAGCCAAGAGACCCAGTACTTC.

This clone was seen just once. This chain connects TRBV9 to TRBJ2-5; 7 bases agree with TRBD1. With 3 bases clipped from V and 3 bases from J, the junction kept 2 bases outside the gene matches. Germline-derived CDR1 and CDR2 are SGDLS and YYNGEE. The CDR3 consists of 13 residues. CDR3 bases: TGTGCCAGCAGCGCCGGGACAGAAGAGACCCAGTACTTC. Translating it yields CASSAGTEETQYF.

The chain links TRBV9 to TRBJ2-5; a weak D match, TRBD2 (6 bases). This CDR3 comprises 14 residues. Germline V gives CDR1 SGDLS, CDR2 YYNGEE. V gave up 0 bases and J gave up 3 bases, with 9 bases separating them. CDR3 region: CASSVVGGEETQYF. DNA of the CDR3: TGTGCCAGCAGCGTAGTCGGCGGGGAAGAGACCCAGTACTTC.

The sample holds a few counts of this clone. This chain uses TRBV25-1 with TRBJ1-3; a possible D gene is TRBD1 (5 bases). In germline, CDR1 is MGHDK, CDR2 SYGVNS. There are 15 residues in the CDR3. V lost 4 bases and J 2 bases, leaving 12 bases between the germline ends. CDR3 amino acids: CASSAIQGPGNTIYF. The CDR3 DNA sequence: TGTGCCAGCAGTGCCATTCAGGGCCCTGGAAACACCATATATTTT.

This chain links TRBV7-3 with TRBJ1-2; D unresolved. Deletions cut 5 bases from V and 5 bases from J, with 12 bases between. Germline V gene lookup returns CDR1 SGHTA and CDR2 FQGTGA. The CDR3 loop spans 13 amino acids. CDR3 sequence: CASSPVEGYGYTF. DNA for the CDR3: TGTGCCAGCAGCCCGGTTGAGGGATATGGCTACACCTTC. The variable domain in full, with the rest retrieved from reference TRBV7-3 and TRBJ1-2, is GAGVSQTPSNKVTEKGKYVELRCDPISGHTALYWYRQSLGQGPEFLIYFQGTGAADDSGLPNDRFFAVRPEGSVSTLKIQRTERGDSAVYLCASSPVEGYGYTFGSGTRLTVV.

This chain uses TRBV2 with TRBJ1-3, with D unresolved. Germline V gene sequence: CDR1 SNHLY, CDR2 FYNNEI. V was cut by 2 bases and J by 0 bases, with 14 bases left in between. CDR3 size: 17 residues. CDR3 coding DNA: TGTGCCAGCAGTGAATCCTCTCCGGAGATCTCTGGAAACACCATATATTTT. Amino acids: CASSESSPEISGNTIYF.

This clone is a singleton in its sample. The chain employs TRBV6-4 and TRBJ2-5, with 7 bases lining up with TRBD2. The CDR3 is 15 residues long. The V and J ends lost 0 bases and 5 bases, in that order; junction bases with no gene match: 6. Germline loops: CDR1 MRHNA, CDR2 SNTAGT. The CDR3 protein is CASSDSAGGTETQYF. The CDR3 nucleotides read TGTGCCAGCAGTGACTCTGCCGGGGGGACGGAGACCCAGTACTTC.

This rearrangement joins TRBV30 to TRBJ2-7, with 9 bases identical to TRBD2. From germline, CDR1 is GTSNPN and CDR2 SVGIG (reference sequence). The CDR3 has 14 amino acids. The junction had 7 bases not matched to a gene; V was cut back by 5 bases and J by 2 bases. The CDR3 coding sequence is TGTGCCTGGGGACTAGCGCGGCCCACCTACGAGCAGTACTTC. Translating it yields CAWGLARPTYEQYF.

This chain links TRBV4-1 with TRBJ1-5; D ambiguous. Germline V gene sequence: CDR1 MGHRA, CDR2 YSYEKL. Trimming removed 0 bases at V and 5 bases at J, with 8 bases between. This CDR3 comprises 14 residues. CDR3: CASSQEEVDQPQHF. The CDR3 bases are TGCGCCAGCAGCCAAGAAGAGGTGGATCAGCCCCAGCATTTT.

The genes are TRBV4-1 and TRBJ1-6; TRBD1 matches 7 bases. The J segment lost 10 bases and the V segment lost 0 bases, leaving 6 bases of the junction unmatched. This CDR3 region has 15 residues. The V gene's germline CDR1 is MGHRA and CDR2 YSYEKL. The CDR3: CASSQEWAGGSPLHF. In DNA form, the CDR3 reads TGCGCCAGCAGCCAAGAATGGGCAGGGGGATCACCCCTCCACTTT.

The chain is built from TRBV30 and TRBJ2-2; 7 bases line up with TRBD2. V lost 2 bases to trimming and J lost 6 bases; unmatched junction nucleotides: 6. The CDR3 contains 14 residues. The V gene's germline CDR1 is GTSNPN and CDR2 SVGIG (reference sequence). CDR3 protein: CAWSRGSGAGELFF. The CDR3 region has the DNA TGTGCCTGGAGTCGAGGGAGCGGGGCCGGGGAGCTGTTTTTT.

The gene calls are TRBV3-1 (or the pseudogene TRBV3-2) and TRBJ2-7; D is perhaps TRBD2 (6 bases). The CDR3 has 13 residues. Trimming took 6 bases from V and 0 from J, leaving 9 bases between them. From germline, CDR1 is LGHDT and CDR2 YNNKEL (reference sequence). The CDR3 DNA follows: TGTGCCAGCAGGGGAGGAAGCTCCTACGAGCAGTACTTC. Its protein product is CASRGGSSYEQYF.

This sequence joins TRBV10-3 and TRBJ2-1; TRBD2 aligns across 9 bases. The CDR3 length is 14 residues. The J segment lost 7 bases and the V segment lost 6 bases, leaving 7 bases of the junction unmatched. CDR1 is ENHRY, CDR2 SYGVKD, per germline. CDR3 region: CAISMGLANNEQFF. The DNA of the CDR3 is TGTGCCATCAGCATGGGACTAGCTAATAATGAGCAGTTCTTC.

The V call is TRBV7-9, the J call TRBJ2-1; 7 bases align to TRBD2. This CDR3 is 15 amino acids long. Germline V gene lookup returns CDR1 SEHNR and CDR2 FQNEAQ (reference sequence). After removal of 3 bases from V and 2 bases from J, the junction contained 4 bases not matched to a gene. The CDR3 protein is CASSLRLAAYNEQFF. Here the CDR3 DNA reads TGTGCCAGCAGCTTGCGGCTAGCGGCCTACAATGAGCAGTTCTTC.

This clone was recorded only once. This chain joins TRBV5-4 and TRBJ2-1; TRBD1 agrees at 9 bases. This CDR3 is built from 17 residues. CDR1 and CDR2 (germline): SGHNT, YYREEE (reference sequence). With V trimmed by 0 bases and J by 3 bases, 7 bases remained unmatched. This chain's CDR3 is CASSLAGDRVGYNEQFF. The CDR3 DNA is TGTGCCAGCAGCTTGGCCGGGGACAGGGTAGGCTACAATGAGCAGTTCTTC.